Below are 29 T cell receptor beta chains sequenced from a single sample in a study of blood T cells in healthy people across ages. The use of a sample-barcoded 5' primer and a J-beta primer mix characterized a second PCR of about 7 to 12 cycles. From the 5' RACE reads, TCRdb called clonotypes with MiXCR, one entry per CDR3 protein. The sample contains 550,000 to 700,000 distinct CDR3 sequences, 27% of which appear only once. Input material: blood. The receptor source for this set is a woman in her seventies in good health.

This clonotype has just a few counts. The rearrangement uses TRBV20-1 and TRBJ2-1; 8 bases are shared with TRBD2. Near its end, the DNA agrees better with TRBJ2-7, so the J call may be wrong. CDR3 length equals 14 residues. Germline-derived CDR1 and CDR2 are DFQATT and SNEGSKA (reference sequence). CDR3 nucleotide sequence: TGCAGTGCTAGGACGGGGGGGGTTACCTACGAGCAGTACTTC. This encodes CSARTGGVTYEQYF.

This clonotype was seen more than once but under ten times. The gene calls are TRBV6-6 and TRBJ2-4, with D perhaps given as TRBD1 or TRBD2 (5 bases each). Between the trimmed V and J ends, which lost 7 bases and 0 bases, there was a span of 25 bases. Germline V gene data show CDR1 as MNHNY and CDR2 as SVGAGI (reference sequence). The CDR3 covers 19 residues. CDR3 nucleotides: TGTGCCAGCACGGGACCGGAAGGCCGGAGAAAACTAGCCAAAAACATTCAGTACTTC. This codes for CASTGPEGRRKLAKNIQYF.

Only a few counts were recorded for this clonotype. V is TRBV2 and J is TRBJ2-2; possible D gene TRBD2, 5 bases. The V end lost 6 bases, the J end lost 3 bases, and 20 bases lay between the germline ends. From germline, CDR1 is SNHLY and CDR2 FYNNEI. The CDR3 sequence is 17 residues long. The CDR3 nucleotides are TGTGCCAGCAGCCACCCTCCCCAGCGGACTTACACCGGGGAGCTGTTTTTT. This encodes CASSHPPQRTYTGELFF.

The chain recombines TRBV18 with TRBJ2-4; D remains unclear. The germline gives CDR1 KGHSH, CDR2 LQKENI. The CDR3 runs 16 residues. Between the trimmed V and J ends, which lost 1 base and 0 bases, there was a span of 10 bases. The CDR3 DNA reads as TGTGCCAGCTCACCACGGCAGATGTCAGCCAAAAACATTCAGTACTTC. Its protein is CASSPRQMSAKNIQYF.

The chain uses TRBV9 and TRBJ1-2; D is unclear. CDR3 length: 15 residues. The ends were cut back, 0 bases at V and 8 bases at J, with 17 bases in the middle. Germline values: CDR1 SGDLS, CDR2 YYNGEE. CDR3 nucleotides: TGTGCCAGCAGCGTAGCGTCCGGGCCTACCCAGGGCTACACCTTC. Its protein is CASSVASGPTQGYTF.

V is TRBV7-9 and J is TRBJ2-2; no reliable D call. Germline-derived CDR1 and CDR2 are SEHNR and FQNEAQ (reference sequence). Trimming removed 3 bases from V and 0 bases from J, with 5 bases in between. The CDR3 has 14 residues. CDR3 in DNA: TGTGCCAGCAGCTTTACAACGAACACCGGGGAGCTGTTTTTT. Translated: CASSFTTNTGELFF.

This clonotype has just a few counts. This chain uses TRBV5-1 with TRBJ2-7; D remains unclear. Germline V gene data show CDR1 as SGHRS and CDR2 as YFSETQ. V shed 0 bases and J shed 4 bases, with 11 bases lying between them. The CDR3 extends over 14 amino acids. Here the CDR3 DNA reads TGCGCCAGCAGCTTGGTTGGGTCCCAGTACGAGCAGTACTTC. Translated, it gives CASSLVGSQYEQYF.

The V gene is TRBV28, the J gene TRBJ1-6; D not certain. The CDR3 has 15 amino acids. Germline assignment: CDR1 MDHEN and CDR2 SYDVKM. V was trimmed by 5 bases and J by 7 bases, leaving 15 bases between them. The chain's CDR3 is CASSIPTGKNSPLHF. The CDR3 DNA sequence: TGTGCCAGCAGTATCCCGACTGGGAAGAATTCACCCCTCCACTTT.

The chain employs TRBV2 and TRBJ2-1; 9 bases line up with TRBD2. CDR3 length: 16 residues. Germline V lookup: CDR1 SNHLY, CDR2 FYNNEI. Unmatched junction bases numbered 10, after V lost 6 bases and J lost 4 bases. CDR3 bases: TGTGCCAGCAGGGCACGGAGCGGGGGGAGATACAATGAGCAGTTCTTC. It specifies CASRARSGGRYNEQFF.

The table lists this clonotype with a few counts. The genes are TRBV20-1 and TRBJ1-4, with a weak D call TRBD1 (5 bases). The CDR3 runs 14 residues. V was shortened by 5 bases and J by 3 bases, with 13 bases between the two germline ends. The germline V gene has CDR1 DFQATT and CDR2 SNEGSKA (reference sequence). CDR3 residues: CSAAPGTANEKLFF. The DNA for the CDR3 is TGCAGTGCTGCACCAGGGACGGCTAATGAAAAACTGTTTTTT.

The table lists this clonotype with a few counts. The rearrangement links TRBV7-2 to TRBJ2-7; a weak D match, TRBD2 (7 bases). Deletions cut 5 bases from V and 3 bases from J, with 17 bases between. The CDR3 is 15 amino acids. In germline, CDR1 is SGHTA, CDR2 FQGNSA. CDR3 bases: TGTGCCAGCAGCCAAAAAGGGGGGGAAAACTACGAGCAGTACTTC. This codes for CASSQKGGENYEQYF.

The chain joins TRBV5-1 to TRBJ2-7; D might be TRBD1 (5 bases). CDR3 length: 15 residues. In germline, CDR1 is SGHRS, CDR2 YFSETQ. V gave up 0 bases and J gave up 2 bases, with 12 bases separating them. Here the CDR3 reads CASSLGIRQTYEQYF. The DNA for the CDR3 is TGCGCCAGCAGCTTGGGCATTAGACAGACCTACGAGCAGTACTTC. The complete variable domain, with remaining parts taken from reference TRBV5-1 and TRBJ2-7, reads KAGVTQTPRYLIKTRGQQVTLSCSPISGHRSVSWYQQTPGQGLQFLFEYFSETQRNKGNFPGRFSGRQFSNSRSEMNVSTLELGDSALYLCASSLGIRQTYEQYFGPGTRLTVT.

On this clonotype: Relative to the germline gene, one junction end is altered; a read error may explain this. The rearrangement uses TRBV4-3 and TRBJ2-5; D is tentatively TRBD1 or TRBD2 (6 bases each). Looked up from germline, CDR1 is LGHNA and CDR2 is YSLEER. The CDR3 extends over 13 amino acids. The CDR3 is CTSSRGGTETQYF. Here the CDR3 DNA reads TGCACCAGCAGCCGAGGGGGGACAGAGACCCAGTACTTC.

This clonotype appeared many times. The chain recombines TRBV5-1 with TRBJ2-1; 13 bases are shared with TRBD2. The germline V gene has CDR1 SGHRS and CDR2 YFSETQ. This CDR3 is 15 amino acids long. The V segment lost 0 bases and the J segment 11 bases; nucleotides outside the gene matches: 5. The CDR3 DNA reads as TGCGCCAGCAGCTTGGGGACTAGCGGGGGAGAAAAGCAGTTCTTC. Its translation: CASSLGTSGGEKQFF.

This clonotype appeared a few times. This chain joins TRBV24-1 and TRBJ2-5, with TRBD1 matching 7 bases. Germline trimming cut 4 bases from V and 3 bases from J; bases unmatched to any gene: 7. The CDR3 is made up of 15 amino acids. Germline CDR1 is KGHDR and CDR2 is SFDVKD. The CDR3 is CATSESGTAKETQYF. DNA of the CDR3: TGTGCCACCAGTGAATCCGGGACAGCAAAAGAGACCCAGTACTTC.

This sequence joins TRBV5-1 and TRBJ2-3; perhaps D is TRBD1 or TRBD2 (5 bases each). The V and J ends lost 4 bases and 0 bases respectively, with 18 bases between them. Per germline, CDR1 SGHRS and CDR2 YFSETQ. The CDR3 is 17 amino acids. Here the CDR3 DNA reads TGCGCCAGCAGCCCAAGCGAGGGGTTCGCTAGCACAGATACGCAGTATTTT. It encodes CASSPSEGFASTDTQYF.

This clonotype came up a few times. The chain couples TRBV15 to TRBJ2-1; D might be TRBD1 or TRBD2, each matching 6 bases. Germline CDR1 and CDR2: LNHNV and YYDKDF (reference sequence). With 5 bases removed from V and 5 bases from J, the gap between germline ends came to 13 bases. This CDR3 comprises 14 residues. Written as DNA, the CDR3 is TGTGCCACCAGCGAGGGGGGCCCTCACAATGAGCAGTTCTTC. It codes for CATSEGGPHNEQFF.

The CDR3 region is CASSLNPDTAYEQYF. The DNA for the CDR3 is TGCGCCAGCAGCTTGAATCCGGACACAGCCTACGAGCAGTACTTC. The chain employs TRBV5-1 and TRBJ2-5, with TRBD1 as a possible D gene (5 bases). Judging by the DNA end, TRBJ2-7 fits better; the J call may be wrong. The CDR3 is 15 residues long. Per the germline V gene, CDR1 is SGHRS and CDR2 is YFSETQ.

In this sample, this clonotype turned up a few times. The chain carries TRBV7-9 and TRBJ2-3, with D hard to call. V lost 4 bases and J 0 bases, leaving 11 bases between the germline ends. Germline assignment: CDR1 SEHNR and CDR2 FQNEAQ (reference sequence). The length of the CDR3 is 15 residues. As DNA, the CDR3 is TGTGCCAGCAGCTCAGCTCCGACTAGCACAGATACGCAGTATTTT. Encoded protein: CASSSAPTSTDTQYF.

The chain carries TRBV7-2 and TRBJ2-7, with D hard to call. The CDR3 spans 14 residues. Trimming left V 2 bases short and J 0 bases short, with 8 bases between. Germline V gene data show CDR1 as SGHTA and CDR2 as FQGNSA. CDR3 nucleotide sequence: TGTGCCAGCAGCTTAATGGCCAGCTCCTACGAGCAGTACTTC. This gives the protein CASSLMASSYEQYF.

This sequence joins TRBV9 and TRBJ2-5, with D maybe TRBD2 (6 bases). Germline-derived CDR1 and CDR2 are SGDLS and YYNGEE. V was shortened by 0 bases and J by 5 bases, with 20 bases between the two germline ends. This CDR3 spans 17 amino acids. CDR3 residues: CASSVATDAGTGETQYF. The CDR3 DNA reads TGTGCCAGCAGCGTAGCTACGGATGCCGGGACTGGGGAGACCCAGTACTTC.

This clonotype was picked up many times. This may arise from a read error, as a much more abundant clone is one base away. The chain links TRBV20-1 to TRBJ2-5; no clear D. Deletions cut 6 bases from V and 5 bases from J, with 7 bases between. From germline, CDR1 is DFQATT and CDR2 SNEGSKA (reference sequence). This CDR3 has 10 residues. The CDR3 coding sequence is TGCAGTGCCACCCAGGAGACCCAGTACTTC. Translating it yields CSATQETQYF.

The CDR3 protein is CSASRTSAAYEQYF. CDR3 in DNA: TGCAGTGCTAGTAGGACTAGCGCAGCCTACGAGCAGTACTTC. The rearrangement uses TRBV20-1 and TRBJ2-7; TRBD2 matches at 9 bases. Germline V lookup: CDR1 DFQATT, CDR2 SNEGSKA (reference sequence). Trimming took 3 bases from V and 2 from J; bases not matched to a gene: 5. This CDR3 contains 14 residues.

This clonotype came up a few times. This chain uses TRBV29-1 with TRBJ2-7, with D unresolved. V lost 4 bases and J 3 bases, leaving 10 bases between the germline ends. This CDR3 spans 12 amino acids. Germline CDR1 reads SQVTM; CDR2 reads ANQGSEA. CDR3 protein: CSVVQTDYEQYF. CDR3 sequence (DNA): TGCAGCGTTGTCCAGACGGACTACGAGCAGTACTTC.

This sequence joins TRBV3-1 and TRBJ2-1, with no clear D. With the DNA end fitting TRBJ2-5 better, the J assignment may be wrong. This CDR3 region has 14 residues. Germline values: CDR1 LGHDT, CDR2 YNNKEL (reference sequence). The CDR3 is CASSQDTSQKTQYF. CDR3 in DNA: TGTGCCAGCAGCCAAGATACGAGTCAAAAGACCCAGTACTTC.

This clonotype was observed a few times. V is TRBV18 and J is TRBJ2-7; D unclear. Germline V gene sequence: CDR1 KGHSH, CDR2 LQKENI. V lost 4 bases and J lost 3, with 7 bases in between. The CDR3 sequence is 12 residues long. The DNA for the CDR3 is TGTGCCAGCTCACAACAGCTCTACGAGCAGTACTTC. Its protein product is CASSQQLYEQYF.

This clonotype was counted a few times. The chain combines TRBV7-2 with TRBJ2-7, with D perhaps TRBD1 (5 bases). CDR3 length equals 12 residues. Germline V CDR1 and CDR2: SGHTA, FQGNSA. The V and J ends lost 3 bases and 9 bases respectively, with 12 bases between them. CDR3 loop: CASSLRTTGQYF. The DNA for the CDR3 is TGTGCCAGCAGCTTGCGGACAACGGGGCAGTACTTC.

The chain recombines TRBV7-2 with TRBJ1-2; TRBD1 agrees at 7 bases. CDR3 size: 15 residues. V was pared by 2 bases and J by 6 bases, with 9 bases of the junction left unmatched. Per the germline V gene, CDR1 is SGHTA and CDR2 is FQGNSA. The DNA for the CDR3 is TGTGCCAGCAGCTTATCGAACAAGGGGGCCAATGGCTACACCTTC. Encoded protein: CASSLSNKGANGYTF.

The chain has TRBV10-2 and TRBJ2-3, with 11 positions matching TRBD2. Germline V gene data show CDR1 as WSHSY and CDR2 as SAAADI. V shed 6 bases and J 5 bases; nucleotides not matched to a gene: 7. CDR3 length: 15 residues. CDR3 sequence (DNA): TGCGCCAGCAGAACGACTAGCGGGGCCCGAGATACGCAGTATTTT. This encodes CASRTTSGARDTQYF.